The 26 T cell receptor beta chains reported below all come from one sample, sequenced in a study of T cells in localized non-small cell lung cancer. Some clones are missing from TCRdb's copy, which holds only in-frame ones; the method was immunoSEQ multiplex PCR. The table has tens of thousands of clones, around 90% seen once. This specimen was peripheral blood, taken before any cancer treatment. The origin of the receptors is a female donor of 60 years or more with stage II squamous cell lung carcinoma.

This chain joins TRBV5-5 and TRBJ1-2; D uncertain. Germline V CDR1 and CDR2: SGHKS, YYEKEE (reference sequence). Trimming took 2 bases from V and 1 from J, leaving 12 bases between them. There are 15 residues in the CDR3. The CDR3 nucleotides are TGTGCCAGCAGCTTTACACGATTTTTTAACTATGGCTACACCTTC. Amino acids: CASSFTRFFNYGYTF.

The chain recombines TRBV11-3 with TRBJ2-2, with TRBD1 identical over 8 bases. The CDR3 spans 15 residues. With 3 bases clipped from V and 0 bases from J, the junction kept 0 bases outside the gene matches. Looked up from germline, CDR1 is SGHNT and CDR2 is YENEEA. CDR3 in amino acids: CASSLGQANTGELFF. The CDR3 DNA reads as TGTGCCAGCAGCTTGGGACAGGCGAACACCGGGGAGCTGTTTTTT.

The CDR3 loop is CASSLESGLYGYTF. The CDR3 nucleotides are TGTGCCAGCAGCTTGGAATCGGGCCTCTATGGCTACACCTTC. The chain links TRBV5-4 to TRBJ1-2; D gene ambiguous. Germline CDR1 and CDR2: SGHNT and YYREEE (reference sequence). The CDR3 runs to 14 residues. Trimming shortened V by 0 bases and J by 4 bases, and 10 bases separated the two germline ends.

J is TRBJ1-3 and V is TRBV6-5; no reliable D call. This CDR3 contains 11 residues. V gave up 10 bases and J gave up 4 bases, with 8 bases separating them. Germline V lookup: CDR1 MNHEY, CDR2 SVGAGI. CDR3 residues: CATLWGNTIYF. In DNA, the CDR3 is TGTGCCACACTTTGGGGAAACACCATATATTTT.

The rearrangement links TRBV4-3 to TRBJ2-7; no definite D call. With 4 bases removed from V and 2 bases from J, the gap between germline ends came to 15 bases. This CDR3 comprises 15 residues. The germline CDR1 and CDR2 sequences are LGHNA and YSLEER. The CDR3 region has the DNA TGCGCCAGCAGCCCCCTTGTGCAGGATCCCTACGAGCAGTACTTC. As protein: CASSPLVQDPYEQYF.

CDR3 nucleotide sequence: TGTGCCACAACAGACCCCAATCAGCCCCAGCATTTT. Translated, it gives CATTDPNQPQHF. The chain has TRBV6-6 and TRBJ1-5; D gene uncertain. Trimming stripped 10 bases from V and 3 bases from J, with 10 bases between. From germline, CDR1 is MNHNY and CDR2 SVGAGI (reference sequence). The CDR3 consists of 12 residues.

The gene calls are TRBV19 and TRBJ1-1, with unresolved D. With 8 bases removed from V and 11 bases from J, the gap between germline ends came to 15 bases. The CDR3 is made up of 11 amino acids. Looked up from germline, CDR1 is LNHDA and CDR2 is SQIVND (reference sequence). In DNA form, the CDR3 reads TGTGCCAGTGGTTTGGAGGGCTCGGCTTTCTTT. Its translation is CASGLEGSAFF. Full variable domain (rest looked up from reference TRBV19 and TRBJ1-1): DGGITQSPKYLFRKEGQNVTLSCEQNLNHDAMYWYRQDPGQGLRLIYYSQIVNDFQKGDIAEGYSVSREKKESFPLTVTSAQKNPTAFYLCASGLEGSAFFGQGTRLTVV.

The chain links TRBV7-9 to TRBJ2-7; D perhaps matches TRBD1 (7 bases). Trimming cost V 3 bases and J 5 bases, with 17 bases left between them. Germline V lookup: CDR1 SEHNR, CDR2 FQNEAQ (reference sequence). This CDR3 region has 15 residues. The CDR3 nucleotides read TGTGCCAGCAGCTTCAGAACAGGGGAGGAAAACGAGCAGTACTTC. This translates into CASSFRTGEENEQYF.

About this clone itself: Germline and junction disagree at one end, which may indicate a read error. The chain uses TRBV7-7 and TRBJ2-5, with D hard to call. The CDR3 is made up of 14 amino acids. Germline CDR1 and CDR2: SSHAT and FNYEAQ (reference sequence). The CDR3 bases are TGTGCTAGCAGCTTGGTTCTCGGGTCAGAGACCCAGTACTTC. Protein product: CASSLVLGSETQYF.

The sample holds one count of this clone. This sequence joins TRBV10-3 and TRBJ1-1, with D perhaps TRBD1 (5 bases). Germline CDR1 is ENHRY and CDR2 is SYGVKD. The CDR3 runs 14 residues. Trimming cost V 2 bases and J 5 bases, with 12 bases left between them. For the CDR3, the DNA is TGTGCCATCAGTGAGCGGCAGGGAGTAACTGAAGCTTTCTTT. Its translation is CAISERQGVTEAFF.

The chain uses TRBV29-1 and TRBJ2-3; perhaps D is TRBD1 or TRBD2 (5 bases each). Trimming removed 3 bases at V and 5 bases at J, with 12 bases between. Germline loops: CDR1 SQVTM, CDR2 ANQGSEA. The CDR3 spans 13 residues. Written as DNA, the CDR3 is TGCAGCGTTGATCGAGGGGCAATAGATACGCAGTATTTT. Translating it yields CSVDRGAIDTQYF.

The J gene is TRBJ1-1, the V gene TRBV29-1; D might be TRBD1 (5 bases). Germline CDR1 reads SQVTM; CDR2 reads ANQGSEA. The V and J ends lost 3 bases and 3 bases respectively, with 8 bases between them. The CDR3 is 12 amino acids. The CDR3 nucleotides are TGCAGCGTTGACAGGGACGACACTGAAGCTTTCTTT. It is translated as CSVDRDDTEAFF.

The chain links TRBV5-1 to TRBJ1-5; 7 nucleotides agree with TRBD1. The V gene's germline CDR1 is SGHRS and CDR2 YFSETQ. The V segment lost 4 bases and the J segment 0 bases; nucleotides outside the gene matches: 4. The CDR3 runs 15 residues. Here the CDR3 reads CASSPTGSSNQPQHF. CDR3 nucleotide sequence: TGCGCCAGCAGCCCGACAGGGAGTAGCAATCAGCCCCAGCATTTT.

The rearrangement links TRBV4-2 to TRBJ2-7, with TRBD2 matching 13 bases. CDR3 length: 20 amino acids. V lost 2 bases to trimming and J lost 0 bases; unmatched junction nucleotides: 13. Looked up from germline, CDR1 is LGHNA and CDR2 is YNFKEQ. CDR3: CASSQRFGLAGEWSSYEQYF. The CDR3 region has the DNA TGTGCCAGCAGCCAACGGTTTGGACTAGCGGGAGAGTGGAGCTCCTACGAGCAGTACTTC.

This chain uses TRBV6-1 with TRBJ2-7; D is unclear. Germline V CDR1 and CDR2: MNHNS, SASEGT. V lost 5 bases to trimming and J lost 4 bases, with 0 bases between them. The length of the CDR3 is 9 residues. CDR3 DNA sequence: TGTGCCAGCAGTTACGAGCAGTACTTC. Translation: CASSYEQYF.

The rearrangement links TRBV18 to TRBJ2-7, with no clear D. V was trimmed by 3 bases and J by 3 bases, leaving 12 bases between them. CDR3 length: 14 amino acids. Germline V CDR1 and CDR2: KGHSH, LQKENI. CDR3 bases: TGTGCCAGCTCACCGTCCCGGATCGACTACGAGCAGTACTTC. This gives the protein CASSPSRIDYEQYF.

V usage is TRBV2 and J usage is TRBJ1-2; 9 nucleotides match TRBD1. The junction had 9 bases not matched to a gene; V was cut back by 7 bases and J by 6 bases. This CDR3 region has 14 residues. Germline values: CDR1 SNHLY, CDR2 FYNNEI. This CDR3 reads CASTNGQGYHGYTF. In DNA form, the CDR3 reads TGTGCCAGCACTAATGGACAGGGGTATCATGGCTACACCTTC.

The chain has TRBV2 and TRBJ2-2; D is perhaps TRBD1 (5 bases). Per the germline V gene, CDR1 is SNHLY and CDR2 is FYNNEI. The CDR3 covers 15 residues. V was trimmed by 3 bases and J by 10 bases, leaving 18 bases between them. The CDR3 is CASSELTGRIVELFF. In nucleotides, the CDR3 is TGTGCCAGCAGTGAGTTAACAGGAAGAATTGTGGAGCTGTTTTTT.

V is TRBV29-1 and J is TRBJ2-7; D remains unclear. This CDR3 region has 13 residues. Deletions cut 1 base from V and 1 base from J, with 8 bases between. Per the germline V gene, CDR1 is SQVTM and CDR2 is ANQGSEA. In DNA form, the CDR3 reads TGCAGCGTTGAAGGGGGTATGTCCTACGAGCAGTACTTC. The encoded protein is CSVEGGMSYEQYF.

The chain carries TRBV7-8 and TRBJ2-3, with 10 bases lining up with TRBD1. The germline V gene encodes CDR1 SGHVS and CDR2 FQNEAQ. V shed 5 bases and J 4 bases; nucleotides not matched to a gene: 24. CDR3 length: 21 residues. The CDR3 loop reads CASSPLPGSIPGQGRPDTQYF. CDR3 in DNA: TGTGCCAGCAGCCCACTCCCAGGATCAATTCCGGGACAGGGGCGACCAGATACGCAGTATTTT.

This rearrangement joins TRBV6-1 to TRBJ1-1; D possibly corresponds to TRBD1 (6 bases). Germline V gives CDR1 MNHNS, CDR2 SASEGT. The CDR3 sequence is 13 residues long. V was trimmed by 7 bases and J by 4 bases, leaving 13 bases between them. CDR3: CASKSGEVTEAFF. The CDR3 nucleotides read TGTGCCAGCAAGTCAGGGGAGGTCACTGAAGCTTTCTTT.

As DNA, the CDR3 is TGTGCCAGCTCACCACTAGGACTAGCGGGAGTCCCCCTCGAGCAGTACTTC. Its protein product is CASSPLGLAGVPLEQYF. V is TRBV18 and J is TRBJ2-7, with 13 bases fitting TRBD2. Losses at the gene ends were 1 base for V and 6 bases for J; bases not matched to a gene: 9. The length of the CDR3 is 17 residues. The germline CDR1 and CDR2 sequences are KGHSH and LQKENI.

The chain carries TRBV6-1 and TRBJ2-7; TRBD1 matches 9 bases. This CDR3 spans 15 amino acids. Germline CDR1 and CDR2: MNHNS and SASEGT. V lost 0 bases and J lost 7; bases outside the gene matches: 7. The DNA of the CDR3 is TGTGCCAGCAGTGAAGCCGGGACAGGGACGGATGAGCAGTACTTC. It encodes CASSEAGTGTDEQYF.

The V gene is TRBV15, the J gene TRBJ1-6; 8 bases line up with TRBD1. The J segment lost 9 bases and the V segment lost 1 base, leaving 2 bases of the junction unmatched. From germline, CDR1 is LNHNV and CDR2 YYDKDF (reference sequence). The CDR3 runs to 14 residues. In nucleotides, the CDR3 is TGTGCCACCAGCAGAGCCGACAGGGGTTCACCCCTCCACTTT. This codes for CATSRADRGSPLHF.

V gene TRBV5-5 combines with J gene TRBJ2-3, with D possibly matching TRBD2 (5 bases). The CDR3 sequence is 15 residues long. Between the trimmed V and J ends, which lost 0 bases and 0 bases, there was a span of 8 bases. Germline V lookup: CDR1 SGHKS, CDR2 YYEKEE (reference sequence). As DNA, the CDR3 is TGTGCCAGCAGCTTGGGGGGAGTGAGCACAGATACGCAGTATTTT. This sequence encodes CASSLGGVSTDTQYF.

The rearrangement links TRBV29-1 to TRBJ1-1, with a possible D match to TRBD1 (5 bases). This CDR3 has 12 residues. Germline CDR1 reads SQVTM; CDR2 reads ANQGSEA. V lost 6 bases to trimming and J lost 7 bases, with 15 bases between them. DNA for the CDR3: TGCAGCGTACAGGCGGGCGCGGTTGAAGCTTTCTTT. It codes for CSVQAGAVEAFF.